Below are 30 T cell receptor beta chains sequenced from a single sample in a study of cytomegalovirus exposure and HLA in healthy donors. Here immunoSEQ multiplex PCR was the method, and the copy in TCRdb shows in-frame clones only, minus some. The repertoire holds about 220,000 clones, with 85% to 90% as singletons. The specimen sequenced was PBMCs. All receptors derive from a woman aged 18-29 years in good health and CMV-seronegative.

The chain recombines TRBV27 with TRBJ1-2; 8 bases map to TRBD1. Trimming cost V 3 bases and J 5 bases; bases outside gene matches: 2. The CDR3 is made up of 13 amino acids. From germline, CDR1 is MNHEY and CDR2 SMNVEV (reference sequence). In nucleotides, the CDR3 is TGTGCCAGCAGTTTGGGACAGGCTTATGGCTACACCTTC. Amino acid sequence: CASSLGQAYGYTF.

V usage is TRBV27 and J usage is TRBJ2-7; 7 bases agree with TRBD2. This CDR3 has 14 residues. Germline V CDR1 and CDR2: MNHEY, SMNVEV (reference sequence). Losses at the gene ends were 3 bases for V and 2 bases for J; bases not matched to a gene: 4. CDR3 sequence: CASSFSAGTYEQYF. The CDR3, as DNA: TGTGCCAGCAGTTTCTCAGCGGGAACCTACGAGCAGTACTTC.

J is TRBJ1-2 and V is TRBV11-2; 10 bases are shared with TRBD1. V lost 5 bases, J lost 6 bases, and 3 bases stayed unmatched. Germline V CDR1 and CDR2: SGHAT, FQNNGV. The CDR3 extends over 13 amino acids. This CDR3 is CASSQGQGNGYTF. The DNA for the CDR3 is TGTGCCAGCAGCCAGGGACAGGGGAATGGCTACACCTTC.

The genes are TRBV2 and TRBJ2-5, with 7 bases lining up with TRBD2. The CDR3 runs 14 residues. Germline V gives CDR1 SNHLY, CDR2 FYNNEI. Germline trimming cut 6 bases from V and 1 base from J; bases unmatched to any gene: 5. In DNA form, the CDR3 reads TGTGCCAGCAGCCCACTAGCGTCCCAAGAGACCCAGTACTTC. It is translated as CASSPLASQETQYF.

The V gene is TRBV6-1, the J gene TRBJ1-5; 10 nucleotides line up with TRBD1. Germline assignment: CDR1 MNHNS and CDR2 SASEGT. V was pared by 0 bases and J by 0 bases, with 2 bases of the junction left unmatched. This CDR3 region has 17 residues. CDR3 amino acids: CASSEAGQGYSNQPQHF. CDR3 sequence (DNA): TGTGCCAGCAGTGAAGCGGGACAGGGGTATAGCAATCAGCCCCAGCATTTT.

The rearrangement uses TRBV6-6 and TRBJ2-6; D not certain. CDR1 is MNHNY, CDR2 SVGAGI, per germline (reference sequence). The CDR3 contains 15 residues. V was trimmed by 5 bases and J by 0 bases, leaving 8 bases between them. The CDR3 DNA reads TGTGCCAGCAGTGCGGAAGCCTCTGGGGCCAACGTCCTGACTTTC. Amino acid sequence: CASSAEASGANVLTF.

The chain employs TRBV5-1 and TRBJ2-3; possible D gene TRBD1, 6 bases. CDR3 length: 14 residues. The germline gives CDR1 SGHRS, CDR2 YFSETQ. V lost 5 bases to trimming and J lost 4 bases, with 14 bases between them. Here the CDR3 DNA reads TGCGCCAGCAGGGTACAGGGCAGGGCAGATACGCAGTATTTT. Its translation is CASRVQGRADTQYF.

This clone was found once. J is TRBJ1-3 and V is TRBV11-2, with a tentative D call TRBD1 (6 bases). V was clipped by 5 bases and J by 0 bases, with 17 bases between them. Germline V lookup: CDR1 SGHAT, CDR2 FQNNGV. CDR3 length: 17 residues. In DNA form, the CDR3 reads TGTGCCAGCAGCCCGGGACAATGGGGCGCCTCTGGAAACACCATATATTTT. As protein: CASSPGQWGASGNTIYF.

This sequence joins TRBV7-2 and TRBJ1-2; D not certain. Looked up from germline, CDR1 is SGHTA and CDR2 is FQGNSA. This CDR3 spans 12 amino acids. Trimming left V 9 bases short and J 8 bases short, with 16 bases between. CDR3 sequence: CASTFRGLGYTF. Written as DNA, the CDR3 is TGTGCCAGTACTTTTCGCGGGCTGGGCTACACCTTC.

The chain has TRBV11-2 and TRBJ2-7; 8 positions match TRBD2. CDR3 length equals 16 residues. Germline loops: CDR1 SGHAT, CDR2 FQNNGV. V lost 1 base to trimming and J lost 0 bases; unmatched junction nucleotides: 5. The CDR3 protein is CASSLAGGPSSYEQYF. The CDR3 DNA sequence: TGTGCCAGCAGCTTAGCGGGAGGGCCCTCCTCCTACGAGCAGTACTTC.

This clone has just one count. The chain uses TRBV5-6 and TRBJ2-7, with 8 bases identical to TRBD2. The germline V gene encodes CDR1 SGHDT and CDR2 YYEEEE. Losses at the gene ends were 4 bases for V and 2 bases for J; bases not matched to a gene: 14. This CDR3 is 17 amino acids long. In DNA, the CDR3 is TGTGCCAGCAGCCACGGGACTAGTAGTCTGGGGGCCTACGAGCAGTACTTC. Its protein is CASSHGTSSLGAYEQYF.

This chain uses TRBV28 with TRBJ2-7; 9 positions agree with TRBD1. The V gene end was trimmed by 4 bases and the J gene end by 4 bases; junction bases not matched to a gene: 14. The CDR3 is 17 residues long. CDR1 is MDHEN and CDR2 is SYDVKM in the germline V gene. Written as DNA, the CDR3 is TGTGCCAGCAGTTCGTGGGACTTACAGGGGGCTGGGTACGAGCAGTACTTC. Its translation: CASSSWDLQGAGYEQYF.

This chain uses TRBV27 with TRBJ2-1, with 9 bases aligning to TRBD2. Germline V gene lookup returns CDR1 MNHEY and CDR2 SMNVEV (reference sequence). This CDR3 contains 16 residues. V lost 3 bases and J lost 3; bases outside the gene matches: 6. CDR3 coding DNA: TGTGCCAGCAGTTTTGACGGCGGGAGGGACTACAATGAGCAGTTCTTC. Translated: CASSFDGGRDYNEQFF.

The CDR3 region has the DNA TGTGCCAGTAGTATCGGAGGAAGCCGGACCTTC. Translating it yields CASSIGGSRTF. This rearrangement joins TRBV19 to TRBJ1-2; D call uncertain. Germline CDR1 is LNHDA and CDR2 is SQIVND (reference sequence). V shed 3 bases and J shed 14 bases, with 13 bases lying between them. The length of the CDR3 is 11 residues.

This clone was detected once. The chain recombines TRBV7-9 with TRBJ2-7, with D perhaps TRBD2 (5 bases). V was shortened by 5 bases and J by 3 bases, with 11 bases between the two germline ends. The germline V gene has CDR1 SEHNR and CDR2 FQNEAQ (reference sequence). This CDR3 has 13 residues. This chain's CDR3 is CASSDAGDYEQYF. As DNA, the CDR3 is TGTGCCAGCAGCGACGCCGGGGACTACGAGCAGTACTTC.

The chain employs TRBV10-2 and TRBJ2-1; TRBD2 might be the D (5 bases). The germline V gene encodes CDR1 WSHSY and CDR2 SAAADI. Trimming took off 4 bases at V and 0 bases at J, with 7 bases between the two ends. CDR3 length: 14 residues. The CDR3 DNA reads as TGCGCCAGCAGTGGGGGAGACTCCTACAATGAGCAGTTCTTC. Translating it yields CASSGGDSYNEQFF.

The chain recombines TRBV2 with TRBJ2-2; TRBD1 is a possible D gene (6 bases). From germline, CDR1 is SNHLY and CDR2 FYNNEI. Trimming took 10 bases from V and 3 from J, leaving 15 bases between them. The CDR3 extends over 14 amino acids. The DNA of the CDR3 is TGTGCCACCCATCAAGAGGGGGACACCGGGGAGCTGTTTTTT. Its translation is CATHQEGDTGELFF.

CDR3 sequence (DNA): TGCAGTGCTAGCCAGAAAAACATTCAGTACTTC. Its translation is CSASQKNIQYF. The rearrangement uses TRBV20-1 and TRBJ2-4, with unresolved D. The V gene lost 3 bases and the J gene lost 4 bases, with 4 bases spanning the gap. Germline V CDR1 and CDR2: DFQATT, SNEGSKA (reference sequence). The CDR3 loop spans 11 amino acids.

The CDR3 loop is CASSRTGGADYGYTF. DNA for the CDR3: TGTGCCAGCAGCCGGACAGGGGGCGCAGACTATGGCTACACCTTC. V and J are TRBV7-9 and TRBJ1-2, with 11 nucleotides matching TRBD1. This CDR3 region has 15 residues. After removal of 5 bases from V and 3 bases from J, the junction contained 5 bases not matched to a gene. Germline-derived CDR1 and CDR2 are SEHNR and FQNEAQ (reference sequence). The whole variable domain, filled in from reference TRBV7-9 and TRBJ1-2, reads DTGVSQNPRHKITKRGQNVTFRCDPISEHNRLYWYRQTLGQGPEFLTYFQNEAQLEKSRLLSDRFSAERPKGSFSTLEIQRTEQGDSAMYLCASSRTGGADYGYTFGSGTRLTVV.

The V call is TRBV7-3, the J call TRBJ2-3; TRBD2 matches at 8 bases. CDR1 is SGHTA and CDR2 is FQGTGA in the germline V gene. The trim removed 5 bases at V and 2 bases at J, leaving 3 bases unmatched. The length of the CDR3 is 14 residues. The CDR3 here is CASSVAGFTDTQYF. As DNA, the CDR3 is TGTGCCAGCAGCGTAGCGGGATTCACAGATACGCAGTATTTT.

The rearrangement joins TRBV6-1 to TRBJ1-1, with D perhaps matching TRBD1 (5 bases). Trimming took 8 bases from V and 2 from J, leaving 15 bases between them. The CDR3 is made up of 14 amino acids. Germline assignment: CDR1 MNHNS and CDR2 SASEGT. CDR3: CASGNGGLNTEAFF. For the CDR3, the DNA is TGTGCCAGCGGAAACGGGGGTCTAAACACTGAAGCTTTCTTT.

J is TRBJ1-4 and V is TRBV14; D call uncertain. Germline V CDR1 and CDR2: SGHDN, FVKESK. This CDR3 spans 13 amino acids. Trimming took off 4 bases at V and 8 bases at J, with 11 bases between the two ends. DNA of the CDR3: TGTGCCAGCAGCCCTAGCCTTCGAGAAAAACTGTTTTTT. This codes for CASSPSLREKLFF.

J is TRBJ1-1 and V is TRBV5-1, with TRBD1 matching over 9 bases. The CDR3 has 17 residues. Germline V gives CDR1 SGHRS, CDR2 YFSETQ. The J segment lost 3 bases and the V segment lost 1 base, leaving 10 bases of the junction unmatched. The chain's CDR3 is CASSLFTGGSRDTEAFF. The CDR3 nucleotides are TGCGCCAGCAGCTTGTTTACAGGGGGCAGTCGGGACACTGAAGCTTTCTTT.

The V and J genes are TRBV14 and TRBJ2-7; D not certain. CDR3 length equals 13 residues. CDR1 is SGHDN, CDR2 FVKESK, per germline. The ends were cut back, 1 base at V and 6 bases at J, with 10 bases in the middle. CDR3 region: CASSQVRGAEQYF. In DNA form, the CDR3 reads TGTGCCAGCAGCCAAGTGCGAGGTGCCGAGCAGTACTTC.

The CDR3 here is CASTTTWGQSTSTDTQYF. CDR3 bases: TGTGCCAGCACTACCACTTGGGGACAGAGTACTAGCACAGATACGCAGTATTTT. The rearrangement uses TRBV28 and TRBJ2-3, with 7 bases identical to TRBD1. CDR1 and CDR2 from the germline V gene are MDHEN and SYDVKM. V was pared by 7 bases and J by 0 bases, with 16 bases of the junction left unmatched. The CDR3 has 18 amino acids.

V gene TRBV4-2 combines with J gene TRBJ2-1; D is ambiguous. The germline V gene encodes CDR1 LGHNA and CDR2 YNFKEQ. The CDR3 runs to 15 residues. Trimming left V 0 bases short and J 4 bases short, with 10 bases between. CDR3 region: CASSQESLLYNEQFF. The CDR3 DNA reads TGTGCCAGCAGCCAAGAATCCCTTCTTTACAATGAGCAGTTCTTC.

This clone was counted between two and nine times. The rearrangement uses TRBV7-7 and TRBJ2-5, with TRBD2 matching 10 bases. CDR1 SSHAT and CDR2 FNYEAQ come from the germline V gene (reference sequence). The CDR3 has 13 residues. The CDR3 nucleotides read TGTGCTTCCGGACTAGCGGCGTCGGGGGCCCAGTACTTC. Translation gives CASGLAASGAQYF.

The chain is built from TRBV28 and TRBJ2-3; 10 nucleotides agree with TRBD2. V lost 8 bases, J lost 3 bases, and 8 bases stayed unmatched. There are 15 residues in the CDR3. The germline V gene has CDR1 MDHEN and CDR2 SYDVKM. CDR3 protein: CASVPPSGRTDTQYF. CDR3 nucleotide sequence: TGTGCCAGCGTTCCCCCTAGCGGGAGAACAGATACGCAGTATTTT. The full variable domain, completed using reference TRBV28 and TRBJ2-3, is DVKVTQSSRYLVKRTGEKVFLECVQDMDHENMFWYRQDPGLGLRLIYFSYDVKMKEKGDIPEGYSVSREKKERFSLILESASTNQTSMYLCASVPPSGRTDTQYFGPGTRLTVL.

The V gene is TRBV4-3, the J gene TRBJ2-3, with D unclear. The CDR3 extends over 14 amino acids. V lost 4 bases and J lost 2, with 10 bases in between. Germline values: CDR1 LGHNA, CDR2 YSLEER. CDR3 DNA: TGCGCCAGCAGCCCTGAGAGAGACACAGATACGCAGTATTTT. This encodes CASSPERDTDTQYF.

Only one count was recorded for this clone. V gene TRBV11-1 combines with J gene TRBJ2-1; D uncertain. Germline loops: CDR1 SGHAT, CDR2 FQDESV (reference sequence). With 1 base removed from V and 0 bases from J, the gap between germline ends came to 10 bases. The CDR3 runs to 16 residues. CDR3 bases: TGTGCCAGCAGCTTAGGCAGACTCTTCTCCTACAATGAGCAGTTCTTC. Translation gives CASSLGRLFSYNEQFF.